This T cell receptor (beta chain) was sequenced for a study of T cell responses to AZD1222 COVID-19 vaccine (dated by TCRdb to the early 2020s). For the study in its entirety: AZD1222 recipients whose second dose came at about 4 weeks and those whose second dose came at about 12 weeks were combined into one group, since spike-specific TCR depth and breadth did not differ between the two schedules. Enrollment into the trials was organized by age into subgroups of 18-55, 56-69 and 70-plus years, and those subgroups contained roughly 150, 30 and 60 TCR-sequenced participants, respectively. TCR sequencing was performed for 233 trial participants, of whom 207 were given two doses of AZD1222 and about 25 were given two doses of MenACWY control vaccine.

The time point label here, explained by the study, means: baseline before first vaccination. Vaccinee samples were obtained from the UK trials COV001 and COV002, which included a single-blind randomized controlled phase 2/3 trial of AZD1222 (ChAdOx1 nCoV-19) in healthy adults. Trial participant PBMC samples were collected at day 0 and day 28 after the second dose for TCRbeta chain sequencing. Overall study results and their limits: CD4 TCRs associated with the vaccine covered the entire spike protein, and the dominant responses were in regions 160-218 and 743-854. Because no day 14 peak-response samples were available, repertoires were characterized only after the peak T cell response. Participants were mostly white British, with more females than males. The authors suggested clonal diversity may have been underestimated. In the small 56-69-year group, the increase in depth fell short of significance, most likely because of low power. After two AZD1222 doses, spike-specific TCR breadth and depth were significantly higher than at day 0 and than in MenACWY recipients. Conclusions about previously exposed vaccinees were limited because only 6 or 7 AZD1222 recipients were SARS-CoV-2 seropositive at baseline. Reportedly, almost half of the unique spike-specific TCRs recognized epitopes lying outside the regions that are mutated in the B.1.351 and B.1.1.7 variants.

The germline V gene (reference sequence) provides CDR1 MNHNY and CDR2 SVGAGI. Including cysteine and phenylalanine, the CDR3 has 15 amino acids. Only the CDR3 DNA stays, 45 bases, in frame from base 1. At the junction V is shortened by 4 bases and J by 1 base, with 11 bases in between. Concerning this clone: Its antigen is not yet known. Base qualities are not recorded, but no much larger clone differs from it by a single base.

The CDR3 regions of human TCRbeta chains were analyzed by immunosequencing. In the paper's pipeline: TCRs in the repertoires were matched against a reference library of SARS-CoV-2-specific TCRs that had been generated with the MIRA antigen-specificity platform. Breadth was defined as the fraction of unique TCRs that were SARS-CoV-2-associated. Depth was defined as the fraction of total T cells that were SARS-CoV-2-associated. Using the MIRA data, each spike-specific TCR was mapped to the spike region that the TCR reacts to and placed in a CD4 or CD8 class. Log10-transformed breadth and depth values were compared by one-way ANOVA with Sidak's multiple comparisons tests. Imported from immuneACCESS, the table was reduced by TCRdb to in-frame sequences with V and J called. These copies leave out some clones; in studies compared against another copy, an unresolved V gene accounts for under half, and the cause of the remainder is not known. V, J and clone size were drawn from that table, and D and trimming were deduced from the DNA. The sample contains about 140,000 clones, 80% to 95% of them found a single time. The ten largest clones represent approximately 5.4% of the sample.

The chain is made from TRBV6-6 and TRBJ1-5; a tentative D match to TRBD1 spans 6 bases. The TCR originated in an adult in good health. The sample here was peripheral blood, taken on day 0 of AZD1222 vaccination. The CDR3 loop reads CASSLTGGSNQPQHF. The sequenced DNA: TGTGCCAGCAGTTTGACAGGTGGGAGCAATCAGCCCCAGCATTTT.